This T cell receptor (beta chain) was obtained from a study of blood T cell repertoires in COVID-19. Whole-study context: Samples of COVID-19 (acute and convalescent) were obtained from the United States, Italy and Spain. The cDNA or gDNA used as material had been derived from T cells, B-cell-depleted T cells, or PBMCs.

Authors' processing steps: Reference gene primer amplification gave nucleated cell count estimates. Profiled with immunoSEQ multiplex PCR; TCRdb holds only in-frame clones, not every one. The DNA gave D and trimming, while V, J and clone size come from that table. The repertoire holds some 80,000 clones, with 75% to 90% as singletons. There are a few counts of this clone. The CDR3 runs 15 residues. The V gene end was trimmed by 5 bases and the J gene end by 4 bases; junction bases not matched to a gene: 7. CDR1 and CDR2 (germline): SEHNR, FQNEAQ (reference sequence). The chain links TRBV7-9 to TRBJ1-3; 8 positions agree with TRBD1. The clonotype originates from a human donor in a cohort sampled during active COVID-19. Sequencing used peripheral blood. CDR3 residues: CASSPGQAAGNTIYF. CDR3 in DNA: TGTGCCAGCAGCCCGGGACAGGCCGCCGGAAACACCATATATTTT.